This section outlines one T cell receptor beta chain sequence together with its context. In the source study's methods: Cell counts per sample came from amplifying reference gene primers. Sequencing used immunoSEQ multiplex PCR; TCRdb keeps in-frame clones, though not all of them. The V and J calls and the clone size are those of that table, but D and trimming were determined from the DNA. This sample has some 240,000 clones, with 70% to 90% found just once. These data originate in a study of blood T cell repertoires in COVID-19. V shed 6 bases and J shed 4 bases, with 13 bases lying between them. Germline V CDR1 and CDR2: SNHLY, FYNNEI. The CDR3 loop spans 13 amino acids. Assignments of participants to cohorts depended upon their own reported clinical history.

This TCR was recovered from a woman aged 45 to 65 who had been exposed to COVID-19. The sequenced sample consisted of PBMCs or T cells enriched from blood (not recorded which). The chain carries TRBV2 and TRBJ2-7, with D possibly TRBD2 on 6 matching bases. The CDR3 sequence: CASRADAGYEQYF. As DNA, the CDR3 is TGTGCCAGCAGGGCTGATGCGGGGTACGAGCAGTACTTC.